These 12 T cell receptor beta chains originate from one sample sequenced in a study of blood T cell repertoires in COVID-19. The protocol was immunoSEQ multiplex PCR, while the TCRdb copy is restricted to in-frame clones and leaves out a portion. This sample has roughly 230,000 clones, with 70% to 90% found just once. The material sequenced was peripheral blood. Receptors originate from a man aged 40-55 years with acute or convalescent COVID-19.

This chain joins TRBV24-1 and TRBJ2-7; 10 bases align to TRBD2. The V gene's germline CDR1 is KGHDR and CDR2 SFDVKD. With V trimmed by 1 base and J by 0 bases, 11 bases remained unmatched. The CDR3 extends over 19 amino acids. Here the CDR3 reads CATSDFQLIAGGLSYEQYF. The CDR3, as DNA: TGTGCCACCAGTGATTTTCAACTGATAGCGGGGGGTCTCTCCTACGAGCAGTACTTC.

V and J are TRBV7-2 and TRBJ1-6; no reliable D call. Germline V gene sequence: CDR1 SGHTA, CDR2 FQGNSA. Trimming took off 7 bases at V and 12 bases at J, with 13 bases between the two ends. There are 12 residues in the CDR3. CDR3 coding DNA: TGTGCCAGCACCCAGAACATCGAACCCCTCCACTTT. It yields the protein CASTQNIEPLHF.

The chain uses TRBV4-1 and TRBJ2-3, with 10 bases fitting TRBD2. Germline CDR1 is MGHRA and CDR2 is YSYEKL. CDR3 length equals 16 residues. J lost 5 bases, V lost 3 bases, and 8 bases had no gene match. As DNA, the CDR3 is TGCGCCAGCAGCCACACAATAGCGGGGGGCAAAGATACGCAGTATTTT. Its translation: CASSHTIAGGKDTQYF.

The chain links TRBV7-2 to TRBJ1-4; 7 bases map to TRBD1. Germline CDR1 is SGHTA and CDR2 is FQGNSA. V lost 4 bases and J lost 4; bases outside the gene matches: 6. The CDR3 is made up of 15 amino acids. The CDR3 coding sequence is TGTGCCAGCAGCTACTTTCAGGGGGATAATGAAAAACTGTTTTTT. Translation: CASSYFQGDNEKLFF.

The rearrangement joins TRBV5-1 to TRBJ2-5; D is uncertain. Germline loops: CDR1 SGHRS, CDR2 YFSETQ. This CDR3 is 13 amino acids long. V shed 5 bases and J shed 2 bases, with 10 bases lying between them. The CDR3 here is CASSPGSQETQYF. The CDR3 DNA follows: TGCGCCAGCAGTCCCGGGTCACAAGAGACCCAGTACTTC.

This chain connects TRBV7-9 to TRBJ1-1, with TRBD1 matching over 8 bases. Losses at the gene ends were 4 bases for V and 3 bases for J; bases not matched to a gene: 4. This CDR3 region has 14 residues. Germline loops: CDR1 SEHNR, CDR2 FQNEAQ (reference sequence). The chain's CDR3 is CASSSGQGDTEAFF. The CDR3 DNA follows: TGTGCCAGCAGCTCTGGACAGGGTGACACTGAAGCTTTCTTT.

The rearrangement joins TRBV27 to TRBJ1-2, with no clear D. V lost 2 bases, J lost 2 bases, and 12 bases lay in between. CDR1 and CDR2 (germline): MNHEY, SMNVEV (reference sequence). CDR3 length: 15 residues. Here the CDR3 reads CASSLGLGGNYGYTF. The CDR3 bases are TGTGCCAGCAGTTTAGGTCTTGGCGGAAACTATGGCTACACCTTC.

The J gene is TRBJ1-3, the V gene TRBV11-2; D is ambiguous. V lost 2 bases and J 5 bases, leaving 13 bases between the germline ends. From germline, CDR1 is SGHAT and CDR2 FQNNGV. The CDR3 totals 15 residues. The CDR3 coding sequence is TGTGCCAGCAGCTTAAGCGCCGAATCCCGAAACACCATATATTTT. This translates into CASSLSAESRNTIYF.

The chain joins TRBV28 to TRBJ2-1, with TRBD2 matching 9 bases. There are 14 residues in the CDR3. After removal of 7 bases from V and 4 bases from J, the junction contained 5 bases not matched to a gene. Germline V CDR1 and CDR2: MDHEN, SYDVKM. CDR3 residues: CASIVAGAYNEQFF. As DNA, the CDR3 is TGTGCCAGCATCGTAGCGGGGGCGTACAATGAGCAGTTCTTC.

The chain combines TRBV28 with TRBJ1-2; D is perhaps TRBD1 (6 bases). Germline CDR1 and CDR2: MDHEN and SYDVKM. The CDR3 is 12 residues long. Trimming pared 8 bases from V and 7 bases from J, leaving 14 bases between. This chain's CDR3 is CASRTGSAGYTF. The CDR3 bases are TGTGCCAGCCGCACAGGGAGCGCTGGCTACACCTTC.

The chain employs TRBV3-1 (or the pseudogene TRBV3-2) and TRBJ2-1; D is unresolved. Germline V gives CDR1 LGHDT, CDR2 YNNKEL (reference sequence). Trimming removed 3 bases at V and 1 base at J, with 10 bases between. The CDR3 spans 15 residues. CDR3 sequence (DNA): TGTGCCAGCAGCCAGTCGGCGGTTTCCTACAATGAGCAGTTCTTC. Translation gives CASSQSAVSYNEQFF.

This chain joins TRBV27 and TRBJ2-3; weak D call: TRBD2 (6 bases). The CDR3 length is 15 residues. The V end was cut by 2 bases, the J end by 1 base, with 10 bases between. The germline gives CDR1 MNHEY, CDR2 SMNVEV (reference sequence). DNA for the CDR3: TGTGCCAGCAGTTTAGGAGGGGATGGCACAGATACGCAGTATTTT. Protein product: CASSLGGDGTDTQYF.